The 17 T cell receptor beta chains reported below all come from one sample, sequenced in a study of cytomegalovirus exposure and HLA in healthy donors. PCR used 60 Vbeta primers and 13 Jbeta primers. Data came from immunoSEQ multiplex PCR; TCRdb stores just in-frame clones and leaves some out. The repertoire has about 160,000 clones, approximately 75% of them found once; the top ten carry around 1.9%. Sequenced: PBMCs. The source is a woman aged 18-35 years in good health and CMV-seronegative.

V is TRBV5-4 and J is TRBJ2-3; TRBD2 matches at 8 bases. V gave up 4 bases and J gave up 3 bases; unmatched junction bases: 4. Germline V gene lookup returns CDR1 SGHNT and CDR2 YYREEE (reference sequence). CDR3 length: 14 residues. This chain's CDR3 is CASSMGLVTDTQYF. In nucleotides, the CDR3 is TGTGCCAGCAGCATGGGACTAGTAACAGATACGCAGTATTTT. Drawing the rest from reference TRBV5-4 and TRBJ2-3, the complete variable domain is ETGVTQSPTHLIKTRGQQVTLRCSSQSGHNTVSWYQQALGQGPQFIFQYYREEENGRGNFPPRFSGLQFPNYSSELNVNALELDDSALYLCASSMGLVTDTQYFGPGTRLTVL.

Note on this clone: Different DNA sequences within this sample yield the same CDR3. The J gene is TRBJ1-1, the V gene TRBV7-9; unclear D gene. V was trimmed by 1 base and J by 1 base, leaving 7 bases between them. The CDR3 runs 14 residues. Germline CDR1 reads SEHNR; CDR2 reads FQNEAQ (reference sequence). CDR3 in amino acids: CASSLGRGNTEAFF. The DNA of the CDR3 is TGTGCCAGCAGCTTAGGGCGGGGGAACACTGAAGCTTTCTTT.

For this clone: One end of the junction is discordant with germline, which a read error may explain. The chain is built from TRBV7-9 and TRBJ1-4; TRBD1 matches at 8 bases. The CDR3 length is 17 residues. Germline CDR1 reads SEHNR; CDR2 reads FQNEAQ (reference sequence). DNA of the CDR3: TGTTCCAGCAGCTTATTGCCGACAGGGGTAGCTAATGAAAAACTGTTTTTT. It codes for CSSSLLPTGVANEKLFF. Full variable domain (remainder filled in from reference TRBV7-9 and TRBJ1-4): DTGVSQNPRHKITKRGQNVTFRCDPISEHNRLYWYRQTLGQGPEFLTYFQNEAQLEKSRLLSDRFSAERPKGSFSTLEIQRTEQGDSAMYLCSSSLLPTGVANEKLFFGSGTQLSVL.

This chain joins TRBV18 and TRBJ1-4; D is unresolved. The CDR3 runs to 14 residues. Trimming cost V 6 bases and J 3 bases, with 11 bases left between them. From germline, CDR1 is KGHSH and CDR2 LQKENI. Here the CDR3 reads CASSTLAANEKLFF. The CDR3, as DNA: TGTGCCAGCTCGACCCTGGCGGCTAATGAAAAACTGTTTTTT.

The chain uses TRBV5-5 and TRBJ1-2, with D maybe TRBD1 (5 bases). Germline lookup yields CDR1 SGHKS and CDR2 YYEKEE (reference sequence). The CDR3 loop spans 13 amino acids. V was trimmed by 1 base and J by 3 bases, leaving 7 bases between them. CDR3 sequence reads: CASSLQGDYGYTF. The CDR3 DNA follows: TGTGCCAGCAGCTTGCAGGGTGACTATGGCTACACCTTC.

The V gene is TRBV5-4, the J gene TRBJ2-7; TRBD2 matches 11 bases. V shed 4 bases and J 0 bases; nucleotides not matched to a gene: 3. Germline V lookup: CDR1 SGHNT, CDR2 YYREEE (reference sequence). There are 15 residues in the CDR3. The DNA for the CDR3 is TGTGCCAGCAGCCCGGGACTAGCGGTCTCCTACGAGCAGTACTTC. It specifies CASSPGLAVSYEQYF.

The chain recombines TRBV4-1 with TRBJ2-1; perhaps TRBD2 as D (6 bases). Trimming pared 1 base from V and 4 bases from J, leaving 14 bases between. CDR3 length equals 16 residues. Germline assignment: CDR1 MGHRA and CDR2 YSYEKL. Written as DNA, the CDR3 is TGCGCCAGCAGCCAAGTCGCTGGCGGGACGTACAATGAGCAGTTCTTC. It codes for CASSQVAGGTYNEQFF.

V is TRBV19 and J is TRBJ2-5; no clear D gene. The closer fit of TRBJ2-7 to the DNA end suggests the J call may be wrong. Germline lookup yields CDR1 LNHDA and CDR2 SQIVND (reference sequence). CDR3 size: 13 residues. The CDR3 reads CASSNAGSYEQYF. CDR3 bases: TGTGCCAGTAGTAATGCAGGCTCCTACGAGCAGTACTTC.

The J gene is TRBJ1-5, the V gene TRBV27, with 10 bases fitting TRBD1. Germline loops: CDR1 MNHEY, CDR2 SMNVEV (reference sequence). The CDR3 sequence is 17 residues long. Trimming took 5 bases from V and 2 from J; bases not matched to a gene: 9. This CDR3 is CASSADRGPLGNQPQHF. Here the CDR3 DNA reads TGTGCCAGCAGTGCCGACAGGGGGCCGTTAGGCAATCAGCCCCAGCATTTT.

This rearrangement joins TRBV29-1 to TRBJ1-3; tentative D call: TRBD1 (5 bases). Germline V gene lookup returns CDR1 SQVTM and CDR2 ANQGSEA. There are 12 residues in the CDR3. The V and J ends lost 7 bases and 4 bases respectively, with 11 bases between them. CDR3 sequence: CSAQGSGNTIYF. CDR3 nucleotide sequence: TGCAGCGCCCAGGGTTCGGGAAACACCATATATTTT.

J is TRBJ2-2 and V is TRBV27, with 7 bases that match TRBD1. This CDR3 region has 15 residues. The germline gives CDR1 MNHEY, CDR2 SMNVEV (reference sequence). Trimming took 6 bases from V and 3 from J; bases not matched to a gene: 7. The CDR3 bases are TGTGCCAGCAGCCCAAGGGACAGCTACACCGGGGAGCTGTTTTTT. Encoded protein: CASSPRDSYTGELFF.

This clone was seen once. The V gene is TRBV27, the J gene TRBJ2-7; TRBD2 is a possible D gene (6 bases). The CDR3 has 15 amino acids. V dropped 6 bases and J dropped 1 base, with 16 bases sitting between them. Germline V lookup: CDR1 MNHEY, CDR2 SMNVEV (reference sequence). The CDR3 nucleotides read TGTGCCAGCAGCACACTCGGGACTCCATCCTACGAGCAGTACTTC. Its translation: CASSTLGTPSYEQYF.

The count of this clone is one. This chain connects TRBV7-8 to TRBJ1-2; maybe TRBD1 (6 bases). V lost 2 bases and J lost 3, with 7 bases in between. The CDR3 contains 13 residues. CDR1 and CDR2 (germline): SGHVS, FQNEAQ. CDR3 sequence reads: CASSLSGDYGYTF. The CDR3, as DNA: TGTGCCAGCAGCTTATCAGGGGACTATGGCTACACCTTC.

The CDR3 is CASSGWDSYYEQYF. DNA of the CDR3: TGTGCCAGCAGCGGATGGGACAGCTACTACGAGCAGTACTTC. The chain is built from TRBV5-6 and TRBJ2-7; TRBD1 agrees at 7 bases. Germline assignment: CDR1 SGHDT and CDR2 YYEEEE. This CDR3 region has 14 residues. With V trimmed by 4 bases and J by 3 bases, 7 bases remained unmatched.

This CDR3 reads CAISERGDNYGYTF. The CDR3 nucleotides read TGTGCCATCAGTGAGAGAGGTGACAACTATGGCTACACCTTC. This chain links TRBV10-3 with TRBJ1-2; D gene unclear. Per germline, CDR1 ENHRY and CDR2 SYGVKD. Trimming left V 2 bases short and J 2 bases short, with 9 bases between. The CDR3 is 14 amino acids.

This clone came up once. V usage is TRBV30 and J usage is TRBJ2-7; D not certain. CDR3 length: 12 amino acids. The germline CDR1 and CDR2 sequences are GTSNPN and SVGIG (reference sequence). V was trimmed by 3 bases and J by 4 bases, leaving 10 bases between them. As DNA, the CDR3 is TGTGCCTGGAGCACAATCCTTTACGAGCAGTACTTC. It translates to CAWSTILYEQYF.

This clone was detected only a few times. The chain joins TRBV5-4 to TRBJ1-2; possible D gene TRBD1, 5 bases. CDR1 is SGHNT and CDR2 is YYREEE in the germline V gene (reference sequence). The CDR3 consists of 14 residues. V was pared by 2 bases and J by 4 bases, with 12 bases between. The CDR3 protein is CASSLRGLGYGYTF. The CDR3 coding sequence is TGTGCCAGCAGCTTACGGGGACTCGGCTATGGCTACACCTTC.